This entry lists 10 T cell receptor beta chains sequenced from one sample in a study of blood T cell repertoires in COVID-19. Assay used: immunoSEQ multiplex PCR; TCRdb lists only in-frame clones, some missing. The sample lists a few hundred thousand clones, 80% to 90% occurring once. Sequenced: PBMCs or T cells enriched from blood (not recorded which). The receptor set was obtained from a woman between 40 and 55 years old with acute COVID-19.

This sequence joins TRBV19 and TRBJ2-3, with no clear D. From germline, CDR1 is LNHDA and CDR2 SQIVND (reference sequence). Trimming shortened V by 4 bases and J by 3 bases, and 5 bases separated the two germline ends. The CDR3 sequence is 12 residues long. The CDR3 region is CASSTVTDTQYF. For the CDR3, the DNA is TGTGCCAGTAGTACCGTAACAGATACGCAGTATTTT.

The V and J genes are TRBV7-3 and TRBJ1-1, with D possibly being TRBD1 (5 bases). V lost 1 base and J 3 bases, leaving 9 bases between the germline ends. CDR3 length equals 14 residues. CDR1 is SGHTA and CDR2 is FQGTGA in the germline V gene. The CDR3 DNA sequence: TGTGCCAGCAGCTTAAATTCGGGGGACACTGAAGCTTTCTTT. This encodes CASSLNSGDTEAFF.

This rearrangement joins TRBV18 to TRBJ1-2; unclear D gene. This CDR3 contains 13 residues. The V end lost 1 base, the J end lost 8 bases, and 11 bases lay between the germline ends. Germline loops: CDR1 KGHSH, CDR2 LQKENI. The DNA for the CDR3 is TGTGCCAGCTCACCACAAGAGGGATCGGGCTACACCTTC. Translation: CASSPQEGSGYTF.

The chain uses TRBV27 and TRBJ2-1; 7 nucleotides match TRBD1. Unmatched junction bases numbered 1, after V lost 8 bases and J lost 0 bases. Looked up from germline, CDR1 is MNHEY and CDR2 is SMNVEV (reference sequence). The CDR3 totals 13 residues. The CDR3 nucleotides are TGTGCCAGCCGACAGGGCTCCTACAATGAGCAGTTCTTC. This gives the protein CASRQGSYNEQFF.

This chain connects TRBV12-5 to TRBJ2-3; 9 bases fit TRBD1. This CDR3 contains 14 residues. The germline CDR1 and CDR2 sequences are LGHNT and FRNRAP. The V and J ends lost 7 bases and 6 bases, in that order; junction bases with no gene match: 8. Here the CDR3 reads CASAVGTGLDTQYF. CDR3 sequence (DNA): TGTGCTAGTGCCGTCGGGACAGGGCTGGATACGCAGTATTTT.

V gene TRBV3-1 (or the pseudogene TRBV3-2) combines with J gene TRBJ1-2; 9 bases are a match to TRBD1. CDR1 and CDR2 from the germline V gene are LGHDT and YNNKEL (reference sequence). The CDR3 is 16 residues long. V trimming: 4 bases; J trimming: 7 bases; junction bases outside the gene matches: 13. As DNA, the CDR3 is TGTGCCAGCAGCCCGGACAGGGGCGGAATATCCAGTGGCTACACCTTC. It is translated as CASSPDRGGISSGYTF.

The chain couples TRBV7-2 to TRBJ2-3; D call uncertain. With 5 bases removed from V and 0 bases from J, the gap between germline ends came to 15 bases. Germline V CDR1 and CDR2: SGHTA, FQGNSA. CDR3 length: 16 residues. CDR3 coding DNA: TGTGCCAGCAGCCCCGTGAGTCTCCCTAGCACAGATACGCAGTATTTT. Encoded protein: CASSPVSLPSTDTQYF.

The chain combines TRBV27 with TRBJ2-1; 8 nucleotides agree with TRBD2. This CDR3 has 18 residues. Germline V CDR1 and CDR2: MNHEY, SMNVEV (reference sequence). With 5 bases clipped from V and 0 bases from J, the junction kept 12 bases outside the gene matches. The CDR3 spells CASSKGTSPMSSYNEQFF. In nucleotides, the CDR3 is TGTGCCAGCAGTAAAGGGACTAGTCCTATGAGCTCCTACAATGAGCAGTTCTTC.

CDR3 sequence reads: CASSLAWLAGGLASYNEQFF. The CDR3 DNA sequence: TGTGCCAGCAGCTTAGCGTGGCTAGCGGGAGGACTAGCCTCCTACAATGAGCAGTTCTTC. This rearrangement joins TRBV7-2 to TRBJ2-1; 11 bases fit TRBD2. The CDR3 is made up of 20 amino acids. CDR1 and CDR2 (germline): SGHTA, FQGNSA. V was pared by 0 bases and J by 0 bases, with 10 bases of the junction left unmatched.

This clone has a handful of counts. The genes are TRBV24-1 and TRBJ1-2; D is unclear. Germline V CDR1 and CDR2: KGHDR, SFDVKD. This CDR3 region has 13 residues. Trimming took off 1 base at V and 5 bases at J, with 7 bases between the two ends. For the CDR3, the DNA is TGTGCCACCAGTGATTTTGGCAGTTATGGCTACACCTTC. This encodes CATSDFGSYGYTF.